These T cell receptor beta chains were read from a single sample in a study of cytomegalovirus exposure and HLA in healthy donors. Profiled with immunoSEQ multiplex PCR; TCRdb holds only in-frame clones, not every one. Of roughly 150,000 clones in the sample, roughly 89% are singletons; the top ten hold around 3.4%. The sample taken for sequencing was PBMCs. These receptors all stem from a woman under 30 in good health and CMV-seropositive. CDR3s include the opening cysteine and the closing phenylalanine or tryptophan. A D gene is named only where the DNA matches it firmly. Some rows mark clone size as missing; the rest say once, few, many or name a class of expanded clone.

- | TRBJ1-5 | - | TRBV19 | TGTGCCAGTAGCGTAGGGAGTCAGCCCCAGCATTTT | CASSVGSQPQHF
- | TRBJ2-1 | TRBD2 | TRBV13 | TGTGCCAGCAGCTTAGGCGGGGAGGGTGAGCAGTTCTTC | CASSLGGEGEQFF
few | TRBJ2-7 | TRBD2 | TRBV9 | TGTGCCAGCAGCCCCGAGGGGCGGGAGGGCTACGAGCAGTACTTC | CASSPEGREGYEQYF
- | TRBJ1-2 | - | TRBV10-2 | TGCGCCAGCAGTGAGGGACAGCTAAACTATGGCTACACCTTC | CASSEGQLNYGYTF
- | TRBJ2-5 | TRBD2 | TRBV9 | TGTGCCAGCAGCGTAGCGGGTAGCGGGAGGGTCGAGACCCAGTACTTC | CASSVAGSGRVETQYF
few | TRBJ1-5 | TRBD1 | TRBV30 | TGTGCCTGGTCGGACAGGACTAGCAATCAGCCCCAGCATTTT | CAWSDRTSNQPQHF
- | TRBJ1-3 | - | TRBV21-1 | TGTGCCCTTCGAGGGTTCCGGTCTGGAAACACCATATATTTT | CALRGFRSGNTIYF
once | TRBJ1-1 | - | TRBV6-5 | TGTGCCAGCGGATATCAGGGAAACACTGAAGCTTTCTTT | CASGYQGNTEAFF
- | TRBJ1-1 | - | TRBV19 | TGTGCTAGCCAAATGAACACTGAAGCTTTCTTT | CASQMNTEAFF
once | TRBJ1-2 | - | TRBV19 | TGTGCCAGTATGCCCGGGAACGCTAACTATGGCTACACCTTC | CASMPGNANYGYTF